Shown below are 32 T cell receptor beta chains from a single sample sequenced in a study of blood T cell repertoires in COVID-19. Sequencing used immunoSEQ multiplex PCR; TCRdb keeps in-frame clones, though not all of them. Among 100,000 to 150,000 clones listed, about 85% were seen once. Sequenced sample: peripheral blood. These receptors all stem from a woman aged 80 or over with acute or convalescent COVID-19.

This sequence joins TRBV28 and TRBJ1-2; D ambiguous. V lost 2 bases and J lost 0, with 16 bases in between. Per the germline V gene, CDR1 is MDHEN and CDR2 is SYDVKM. The CDR3 has 17 residues. In DNA form, the CDR3 reads TGTGCCAGCAGTTTAACGTCGGGATCGTCCACTAACTATGGCTACACCTTC. Protein product: CASSLTSGSSTNYGYTF.

The rearrangement uses TRBV18 and TRBJ1-4; TRBD1 matches at 9 bases. Germline V gene sequence: CDR1 KGHSH, CDR2 LQKENI. The CDR3 has 16 residues. J gave up 6 bases and V 3 bases, and 8 bases lay outside the gene matches. CDR3 in DNA: TGTGCCAGCTCACCGAGGACAGGGGAGGGAGATGAAAAACTGTTTTTT. Its protein product is CASSPRTGEGDEKLFF.

The chain carries TRBV25-1 and TRBJ2-2; 10 nucleotides agree with TRBD1. From germline, CDR1 is MGHDK and CDR2 SYGVNS. The CDR3 runs 16 residues. Germline trimming cut 4 bases from V and 6 bases from J; bases unmatched to any gene: 8. The CDR3 protein is CASSARSGTGAGELFF. The CDR3 DNA sequence: TGTGCCAGCAGTGCTCGATCCGGGACAGGGGCCGGGGAGCTGTTTTTT.

This chain joins TRBV6-6 and TRBJ1-5; tentatively, D is TRBD1 (6 bases). V was cut by 5 bases and J by 0 bases, with 17 bases left in between. There are 17 residues in the CDR3. CDR1 is MNHNY, CDR2 SVGAGI, per germline (reference sequence). This chain's CDR3 is CASSPKRGQYSNQPQHF. In DNA, the CDR3 is TGTGCCAGCAGTCCTAAACGCGGACAGTATAGCAATCAGCCCCAGCATTTT.

The CDR3 here is CASSFTGQGRETQYF. CDR3 sequence (DNA): TGCGCCAGCAGCTTCACCGGGCAGGGTCGGGAGACCCAGTACTTC. V and J are TRBV5-1 and TRBJ2-5, with TRBD1 as a possible D gene (5 bases). V shed 2 bases and J shed 5 bases, with 16 bases lying between them. CDR3 length equals 15 residues. Looked up from germline, CDR1 is SGHRS and CDR2 is YFSETQ. Using reference TRBV5-1 and TRBJ2-5 for the parts outside the CDR3, the full variable domain is KAGVTQTPRYLIKTRGQQVTLSCSPISGHRSVSWYQQTPGQGLQFLFEYFSETQRNKGNFPGRFSGRQFSNSRSEMNVSTLELGDSALYLCASSFTGQGRETQYFGPGTRLLVL.

This clone was detected once. The J gene is TRBJ1-4, the V gene TRBV3-1 (or the pseudogene TRBV3-2), with 9 bases aligning to TRBD1. The CDR3 spans 15 residues. The trim removed 4 bases at V and 7 bases at J, leaving 7 bases unmatched. Germline V gene lookup returns CDR1 LGHDT and CDR2 YNNKEL (reference sequence). The CDR3 bases are TGTGCCAGCAGCCCTAACAGGGGGCAGGGTGAAAAACTGTTTTTT. Translating it yields CASSPNRGQGEKLFF.

The chain is built from TRBV2 and TRBJ1-4; 8 bases fit TRBD1. The J segment lost 7 bases and the V segment lost 6 bases, leaving 10 bases of the junction unmatched. Germline values: CDR1 SNHLY, CDR2 FYNNEI. There are 15 residues in the CDR3. Written as DNA, the CDR3 is TGTGCCAGCAGCGACAGGGGATCAGGTGGTGAAAAACTGTTTTTT. Its protein product is CASSDRGSGGEKLFF.

The chain joins TRBV6-5 to TRBJ1-2; D not resolved. The CDR3 sequence is 11 residues long. Germline CDR1 MNHEY, CDR2 SVGAGI. Trimming took 8 bases from V and 7 from J, leaving 11 bases between them. DNA for the CDR3: TGTGCCAGCGCGGGGTTAAGTGGCTACACCTTC. This gives the protein CASAGLSGYTF.

The chain combines TRBV19 with TRBJ1-2; 8 bases are a match to TRBD1. V was pared by 3 bases and J by 3 bases, with 6 bases of the junction left unmatched. Germline V lookup: CDR1 LNHDA, CDR2 SQIVND (reference sequence). The CDR3 spans 15 residues. The CDR3 DNA reads as TGTGCCAGTAGTATCCCCGGACAGGGCGACTATGGCTACACCTTC. Amino acids: CASSIPGQGDYGYTF.

V is TRBV2 and J is TRBJ2-3; perhaps TRBD2 as D (5 bases). The CDR3 loop spans 14 amino acids. V lost 0 bases and J 5 bases, leaving 9 bases between the germline ends. Per the germline V gene, CDR1 is SNHLY and CDR2 is FYNNEI. The CDR3 loop reads CASSEALRGDTQYF. The CDR3 DNA reads as TGTGCCAGCAGTGAAGCGCTTCGGGGAGATACGCAGTATTTT.

The V call is TRBV27, the J call TRBJ1-1; D is unresolved. From germline, CDR1 is MNHEY and CDR2 SMNVEV (reference sequence). The CDR3 totals 14 residues. Trimming shortened V by 1 base and J by 7 bases, and 13 bases separated the two germline ends. The CDR3 loop is CASSLYVAGYEAFF. The CDR3 DNA follows: TGTGCCAGCAGTTTATACGTGGCGGGCTATGAAGCTTTCTTT.

This chain links TRBV7-9 with TRBJ1-2, with a tentative D call TRBD1 (5 bases). This CDR3 region has 15 residues. Germline lookup yields CDR1 SEHNR and CDR2 FQNEAQ (reference sequence). V dropped 1 base and J dropped 6 bases, with 15 bases sitting between them. CDR3 region: CASSLGSDRANGYTF. The CDR3 nucleotides read TGTGCCAGCAGCTTAGGTTCCGACAGAGCTAATGGCTACACCTTC.

The chain employs TRBV5-1 and TRBJ1-2; possible D gene TRBD1, 6 bases. Trimming took 4 bases from V and 14 from J, leaving 24 bases between them. The CDR3 length is 14 residues. Looked up from germline, CDR1 is SGHRS and CDR2 is YFSETQ. The CDR3 reads CASSGNYRDLAGTF. In DNA form, the CDR3 reads TGCGCCAGCAGCGGGAACTACAGGGATCTGGCAGGAACCTTC.

This clone appeared a single time. The chain is built from TRBV7-9 and TRBJ1-6; no definite D call. CDR3 length: 12 residues. CDR1 and CDR2 from the germline V gene are SEHNR and FQNEAQ (reference sequence). Trimming took off 4 bases at V and 6 bases at J, with 4 bases between the two ends. CDR3 coding DNA: TGTGCCAGCAGCTCCAGTAATTCACCCCTCCACTTT. This codes for CASSSSNSPLHF.

V and J are TRBV5-1 and TRBJ1-1; 7 bases are shared with TRBD1. V lost 2 bases, J lost 8 bases, and 3 bases stayed unmatched. Germline V gene sequence: CDR1 SGHRS, CDR2 YFSETQ. This CDR3 is 12 amino acids long. CDR3: CASSLQGYEAFF. The CDR3 DNA reads TGCGCCAGCAGCTTACAGGGGTACGAAGCTTTCTTT.

The rearrangement uses TRBV5-1 and TRBJ2-2, with 9 bases identical to TRBD1. With V trimmed by 4 bases and J by 5 bases, 9 bases remained unmatched. There are 16 residues in the CDR3. Germline values: CDR1 SGHRS, CDR2 YFSETQ. CDR3 sequence reads: CASSPAGTGLTGELFF. DNA of the CDR3: TGCGCCAGCAGCCCCGCCGGGACAGGGCTAACCGGGGAGCTGTTTTTT.

The V and J genes are TRBV11-2 and TRBJ1-2; unclear D gene. CDR1 is SGHAT and CDR2 is FQNNGV in the germline V gene. This CDR3 has 13 amino acids. Trimming removed 3 bases from V and 3 bases from J, with 8 bases in between. DNA of the CDR3: TGTGCCAGCAGCTTCTCTCGGGACTATGGCTACACCTTC. Translating gives CASSFSRDYGYTF.

The V gene is TRBV7-8, the J gene TRBJ1-5; D ambiguous. V lost 7 bases to trimming and J lost 4 bases, with 14 bases between them. Germline CDR1 is SGHVS and CDR2 is FQNEAQ. The CDR3 is 14 residues long. The CDR3 coding sequence is TGTGCCAGCAAGCCGGGTCCCGGTAATCAGCCCCAGCATTTT. Translated: CASKPGPGNQPQHF.

This clone was picked up one time. The chain couples TRBV1 to TRBJ2-7; the table's D call TRBD2 went unverified against the DNA. TRBV1 counts as a pseudogene. The CDR3 has 18 residues. The CDR3 DNA is TGCACCAGCAGCCAAGGGACTAGCGGGGCCGAAGTTCCCTACGAGCAGTACGTC. This encodes CTSSQGTSGAEVPYEQYV.

The rearrangement uses TRBV2 and TRBJ2-2, with 9 bases matching TRBD2. Germline V gives CDR1 SNHLY, CDR2 FYNNEI. The CDR3 loop spans 16 amino acids. The ends lost 5 bases at V and 4 bases at J; junction bases unmatched: 8. CDR3: CASSQLAGTRTGELFF. In nucleotides, the CDR3 is TGTGCCAGCAGTCAGCTAGCGGGGACTCGCACCGGGGAGCTGTTTTTT.

This chain links TRBV4-2 with TRBJ2-3; 9 bases agree with TRBD2. Germline V gives CDR1 LGHNA, CDR2 YNFKEQ. The CDR3 length is 16 residues. J gave up 4 bases and V 0 bases, and 5 bases lay outside the gene matches. The CDR3 loop is CASSQENSGGADTQYF. The CDR3, as DNA: TGTGCCAGCAGCCAAGAGAATAGCGGGGGAGCAGATACGCAGTATTTT.

V and J are TRBV19 and TRBJ1-4; D is perhaps TRBD1 (6 bases). This CDR3 contains 15 residues. Trimming left V 7 bases short and J 8 bases short, with 20 bases between. Germline V gene lookup returns CDR1 LNHDA and CDR2 SQIVND (reference sequence). CDR3 protein: CASKSGTTSGEKLFF. The CDR3 coding sequence is TGTGCCAGTAAATCGGGGACAACCAGTGGCGAAAAACTGTTTTTT.

The CDR3 is CASSLVGVNSPLHF. The CDR3 DNA reads as TGTGCCAGCAGCTTAGTCGGGGTCAATTCACCCCTCCACTTT. The V gene is TRBV11-3, the J gene TRBJ1-6; D ambiguous. CDR1 and CDR2 from the germline V gene are SGHNT and YENEEA. V lost 1 base and J lost 7, with 8 bases in between. The CDR3 runs 14 residues. Using reference TRBV11-3 and TRBJ1-6 for the parts outside the CDR3, the full variable domain is EAGVVQSPRYKIIEKKQPVAFWCNPISGHNTLYWYLQNLGQGPELLIRYENEEAVDDSQLPKDRFSAERLKGVDSTLKIQPAELGDSAVYLCASSLVGVNSPLHFGNGTRLTVT.

This clone was seen more than once but under ten times. This chain joins TRBV7-9 and TRBJ1-6, with unresolved D. Trimming cost V 1 base and J 10 bases, with 8 bases left between them. CDR1 is SEHNR, CDR2 FQNEAQ, per germline (reference sequence). The CDR3 loop spans 13 amino acids. The CDR3 loop is CASSLEWESPLHF. The CDR3 DNA follows: TGTGCCAGCAGCTTAGAGTGGGAGTCACCCCTCCACTTT.

The rearrangement uses TRBV7-9 and TRBJ1-1, with TRBD1 matching over 7 bases. Unmatched junction bases numbered 1, after V lost 3 bases and J lost 0 bases. This CDR3 is 14 amino acids long. Looked up from germline, CDR1 is SEHNR and CDR2 is FQNEAQ (reference sequence). The CDR3 DNA reads TGTGCCAGCAGCTTCACAGGGGTGAACACTGAAGCTTTCTTT. It translates to CASSFTGVNTEAFF.

The chain links TRBV6-2 or TRBV6-3 to TRBJ2-1; perhaps TRBD2 as D (6 bases). The CDR3 length is 13 residues. The germline gives CDR1 MNHEY, CDR2 SVGEGT. V was trimmed by 5 bases and J by 14 bases, leaving 19 bases between them. The CDR3 loop is CASSPQGRGGEFF. CDR3 nucleotides: TGTGCCAGCAGTCCCCAGGGAAGAGGCGGGGAGTTCTTC.

A remark on this clone: The sample carries other DNA sequences with the same CDR3. CDR3 DNA sequence: TGTGCCAGCAGCTTAGCCGTCAGCTCCTACAATGAGCAGTTCTTC. As protein: CASSLAVSSYNEQFF. V gene TRBV7-2 combines with J gene TRBJ2-1; D is uncertain. The CDR3 length is 15 residues. Germline CDR1 reads SGHTA; CDR2 reads FQGNSA. The V and J ends lost 0 bases and 0 bases respectively, with 6 bases between them.

The V and J genes are TRBV18 and TRBJ2-6; 7 nucleotides line up with TRBD1. Germline V gene lookup returns CDR1 KGHSH and CDR2 LQKENI. With V trimmed by 3 bases and J by 0 bases, 5 bases remained unmatched. The CDR3 has 17 residues. As DNA, the CDR3 is TGTGCCAGCTCACCTACGGGACAGTTCTCTGGGGCCAACGTCCTGACTTTC. Its translation: CASSPTGQFSGANVLTF. Supplemented by reference TRBV18 and TRBJ2-6, the full variable domain reads NAGVMQNPRHLVRRRGQEARLRCSPMKGHSHVYWYRQLPEEGLKFMVYLQKENIIDESGMPKERFSAEFPKEGPSILRIQQVVRGDSAAYFCASSPTGQFSGANVLTFGAGSRLTVL.

The chain couples TRBV5-1 to TRBJ2-1; D possibly corresponds to TRBD1 (6 bases). V lost 4 bases and J 9 bases, leaving 20 bases between the germline ends. Germline CDR1 reads SGHRS; CDR2 reads YFSETQ. The CDR3 has 15 residues. The chain's CDR3 is CASSPGTAGRGEQFF. The DNA for the CDR3 is TGCGCCAGCAGCCCAGGGACCGCGGGCAGGGGTGAGCAGTTCTTC.

The chain links TRBV2 to TRBJ1-5; perhaps TRBD1 as D (6 bases). The CDR3 is 14 amino acids. V was clipped by 2 bases and J by 5 bases, with 10 bases between them. The germline gives CDR1 SNHLY, CDR2 FYNNEI. The CDR3, as DNA: TGTGCCAGCAGTGAAACCGGGGGGCATCAGCCCCAGCATTTT. It is translated as CASSETGGHQPQHF.

Concerning this clone: Other DNA sequences in the same sample also yield this CDR3. This chain links TRBV5-1 with TRBJ1-5; D gene uncertain. The ends were cut back, 0 bases at V and 4 bases at J, with 8 bases in the middle. CDR3 size: 14 residues. Germline-derived CDR1 and CDR2 are SGHRS and YFSETQ. The CDR3 is CASSLAGGNQPQHF. CDR3 coding DNA: TGCGCCAGCAGCTTGGCCGGCGGGAATCAGCCCCAGCATTTT.

This clone was counted a few times. The CDR3 loop is CASGGAWNEQFF. CDR3 coding DNA: TGTGCCAGCGGGGGGGCCTGGAATGAGCAGTTCTTC. The V and J genes are TRBV13 and TRBJ2-1; weak D call: TRBD2 (7 bases). Germline V gene data show CDR1 as PRHDT and CDR2 as FYEKMQ (reference sequence). This CDR3 is built from 12 residues. The V end was cut by 8 bases, the J end by 7 bases, with 12 bases between.